The rows below give T cell receptor beta chains drawn from one sample of a study of T cells after yellow fever vaccination. TCRdb called the 5' RACE reads again in MiXCR, with one record for every CDR3 protein. Seen here are under 55,000 distinct CDR3 sequences, about 6.8% observed once, and the top ten hold 15%. The sequenced sample was CD8+ T cells not binding an NS4B(214-222) dextramer, sorted from PBMCs, obtained 45 days after the yellow fever booster vaccination. Receptors were obtained from a man aged 25-45 years who received the YFV17D yellow fever vaccine. Both conserved end residues are part of each CDR3. The order of the fields is CDR3 DNA, CDR3 protein, V gene, J gene, D gene, clone size. The D gene is left open where the match is weak. Clone size appears in some rows only: once, few, many, or a class for an expanded clone.

cdr3_nt: TGCGCCAGCAGCCAAGCCAGACTAGCGGGAGAGACCCAGTACTTC
cdr3_aa: CASSQARLAGETQYF
v_call: TRBV4-3
j_call: TRBJ2-5
d_call: TRBD2
clone_size: many

cdr3_nt: TGTGCCAGCCTGCGGAGCGGGAGCGATGAGCAGTTCTTC
cdr3_aa: CASLRSGSDEQFF
v_call: TRBV11-2
j_call: TRBJ2-1
d_call: TRBD2
clone_size: many

cdr3_nt: TGTGCCAGCAGCCGAACTAGGTCCGGGGAGCTGTTTTTT
cdr3_aa: CASSRTRSGELFF
v_call: TRBV27
j_call: TRBJ2-2
d_call: NA
clone_size: many

cdr3_nt: TGCAGTGCTAGAGATGGACGAGAGGCTGACCCGGGGACCCAGTACTTC
cdr3_aa: CSARDGREADPGTQYF
v_call: TRBV20-1
j_call: TRBJ2-5
d_call: NA
clone_size: many

cdr3_nt: TGTGCCACCAGCAGCCCTAGCGGGAGTCTCACCGGGGAGCTGTTTTTT
cdr3_aa: CATSSPSGSLTGELFF
v_call: TRBV15
j_call: TRBJ2-2
d_call: TRBD2
clone_size: many

cdr3_nt: TGTGCCAGCCGCGCGCACCAGGGAGAGGAGACCCAGTACTTC
cdr3_aa: CASRAHQGEETQYF
v_call: TRBV11-1
j_call: TRBJ2-5
d_call: NA
clone_size: NA

cdr3_nt: TGCAGTGCTAGAGACCGTCAGGCGAAGGGATTACATGAGCAGTTCTTC
cdr3_aa: CSARDRQAKGLHEQFF
v_call: TRBV20-1
j_call: TRBJ2-1
d_call: NA
clone_size: NA

cdr3_nt: TGTGCCAGCCGCTATACAGGGGTACACGAGCAGTACTTC
cdr3_aa: CASRYTGVHEQYF
v_call: TRBV5-6
j_call: TRBJ2-7
d_call: TRBD1
clone_size: NA

cdr3_nt: TGTGCCAGCAGCTTAGAGGGACAGGGAGAAGAGACCCAGTACTTC
cdr3_aa: CASSLEGQGEETQYF
v_call: TRBV7-6
j_call: TRBJ2-5
d_call: TRBD1
clone_size: many

cdr3_nt: TGTGCCACCAGCAGCTTGACTAGCGGGAGTCTCGACGAGCAGTACTTC
cdr3_aa: CATSSLTSGSLDEQYF
v_call: TRBV15
j_call: TRBJ2-7
d_call: TRBD2
clone_size: many

cdr3_nt: TGTGCCAGCAGTTTATGGACAGGCTCCTACGAGCAGTACTTC
cdr3_aa: CASSLWTGSYEQYF
v_call: TRBV28
j_call: TRBJ2-7
d_call: NA
clone_size: few

cdr3_nt: TGTGCCAGCAGCCTCGGACTAGCGGCCCAGTTCTTC
cdr3_aa: CASSLGLAAQFF
v_call: TRBV12-3/TRBV12-4
j_call: TRBJ2-1
d_call: TRBD2
clone_size: many

cdr3_nt: TGTGCCAGCAGCTTAGGAACGGACTTGAACACTGAAGCTTTCTTT
cdr3_aa: CASSLGTDLNTEAFF
v_call: TRBV7-6
j_call: TRBJ1-1
d_call: NA
clone_size: NA

cdr3_nt: TGCACGGGACGGGCGAACACCGGGGAGCTGTTTTTT
cdr3_aa: CTGRANTGELFF
v_call: TRBV29-1
j_call: TRBJ2-2
d_call: NA
clone_size: many

cdr3_nt: TGTGCCAGCAGATTTACAGGGGGCGACGGTAGCTACACCTTC
cdr3_aa: CASRFTGGDGSYTF
v_call: TRBV27
j_call: TRBJ1-2
d_call: TRBD1
clone_size: many

cdr3_nt: TGCGCCAGCAGCTCCGCCCTGGTTGACATTAACTCCTACAATGAGCAGTTCTTC
cdr3_aa: CASSSALVDINSYNEQFF
v_call: TRBV5-1
j_call: TRBJ2-1
d_call: NA
clone_size: NA

cdr3_nt: TGTGCCAGCAGCCAAGATACGGACGCCCTAAACTATGGCTACACCTTC
cdr3_aa: CASSQDTDALNYGYTF
v_call: TRBV3-1
j_call: TRBJ1-2
d_call: NA
clone_size: many

cdr3_nt: TGTGCCAGCAGTTTAGGGGTGGACTATGGCTACACCTTC
cdr3_aa: CASSLGVDYGYTF
v_call: TRBV27
j_call: TRBJ1-2
d_call: NA
clone_size: many

cdr3_nt: TGTGCCTCGATCGGGGAGGGCCGCTACGAGCAGTACTTC
cdr3_aa: CASIGEGRYEQYF
v_call: TRBV7-9
j_call: TRBJ2-7
d_call: TRBD2
clone_size: many

cdr3_nt: TGTGCCAGTCTAGCGGGAGCCGGGGAGCTGTTTTTT
cdr3_aa: CASLAGAGELFF
v_call: TRBV6-5
j_call: TRBJ2-2
d_call: TRBD2
clone_size: many

cdr3_nt: TGTGCCAGCAGCTTAGGTGCGGGAGCCTCCTACGAGCAGTACTTC
cdr3_aa: CASSLGAGASYEQYF
v_call: TRBV7-9
j_call: TRBJ2-7
d_call: TRBD2
clone_size: many

cdr3_nt: TGTGCCAGCATGGAGTGGGGTAGCACGGATACGCAGTATTTT
cdr3_aa: CASMEWGSTDTQYF
v_call: TRBV27
j_call: TRBJ2-3
d_call: NA
clone_size: NA

cdr3_nt: TGTGCCAGCAGCCAAACGACCGGGACATCTGTCGAGGTGGATACGCAGTATTTT
cdr3_aa: CASSQTTGTSVEVDTQYF
v_call: TRBV4-2
j_call: TRBJ2-3
d_call: NA
clone_size: few

cdr3_nt: TGTGCCAGCAGCTGCGGGACAGGGGGACACAATGAGCAGTTCTTC
cdr3_aa: CASSCGTGGHNEQFF
v_call: TRBV21-1
j_call: TRBJ2-1
d_call: NA
clone_size: few

cdr3_nt: TGTGCCAGCAGTATCGGGGGGAGCTCCTACGAGCAGTACTTC
cdr3_aa: CASSIGGSSYEQYF
v_call: TRBV7-8
j_call: TRBJ2-7
d_call: TRBD2
clone_size: few

cdr3_nt: TGTGCCTGGAGTGAAGGGGATTCTGAAGCTTTCTTT
cdr3_aa: CAWSEGDSEAFF
v_call: TRBV30
j_call: TRBJ1-1
d_call: NA
clone_size: many

cdr3_nt: TGTGCCAGCAGCTTAGGCGGACAGAATTCACCCCTCCACTTT
cdr3_aa: CASSLGGQNSPLHF
v_call: TRBV7-6
j_call: TRBJ1-6
d_call: NA
clone_size: many

cdr3_nt: TGTGCCAGCAGCACAGACATAGACAGTCCCCAAGAGACCCAGTACTTC
cdr3_aa: CASSTDIDSPQETQYF
v_call: TRBV6-1
j_call: TRBJ2-5
d_call: NA
clone_size: many